This TCR beta chain was captured by sequencing in a study of OX40 agonist ivuxolimab in advanced cancers. Study in general: The eligibility criteria allowed prior anti-PD-1, anti-PD-L1 or anti-CTLA-4 therapy, and 30% to 45% had some.

The protocol was immunoSEQ multiplex PCR, while the TCRdb copy is restricted to in-frame clones and leaves out a portion. The table has 70,000 to 80,000 clones, approximately 89% seen once. Per germline, CDR1 SGHDN and CDR2 FVKESK. This CDR3 has 12 amino acids. Trimming removed 1 base from V and 11 bases from J, with 10 bases in between. The receptor comes from an adult with an advanced solid tumor such as melanoma, head and neck, liver or kidney cancer. The starting material was CD4+ or CD8+ T cells sorted from blood, obtained in a trial of the OX40 agonist ivuxolimab. The chain carries TRBV14 and TRBJ2-3, with D uncertain. The CDR3 DNA follows: TGTGCCAGCAGCCAAGCTTTACAGAGGCAGTATTTT. This gives the protein CASSQALQRQYF.